The 17 T cell receptor beta chains listed next were all sequenced from one sample in a study of T cell responses to AZD1222 COVID-19 vaccine. Profiling relied on immunoSEQ multiplex PCR, and the TCRdb table lists in-frame clones only, not all of them. The data show around 140,000 clones, about 86% seen once. The starting material was peripheral blood, obtained 28 days after the second AZD1222 dose. These receptors all come from an adult who received the AZD1222 COVID-19 vaccine.

The rearrangement joins TRBV11-2 to TRBJ1-2; D possibly corresponds to TRBD1 (6 bases). V dropped 6 bases and J dropped 2 bases, with 10 bases sitting between them. The CDR3 runs to 13 residues. Germline V gives CDR1 SGHAT, CDR2 FQNNGV. The CDR3 reads CASSLDRNYGYTF. For the CDR3, the DNA is TGTGCCAGCAGTCTCGACAGGAACTATGGCTACACCTTC.

The J gene is TRBJ1-6, the V gene TRBV11-3; D remains unclear. Trimming took 5 bases from V and 7 from J, leaving 9 bases between them. CDR1 and CDR2 from the germline V gene are SGHNT and YENEEA. This CDR3 is built from 13 residues. CDR3 DNA sequence: TGTGCCAGCAGCCCAGGATTAAATTCACCCCTCCACTTT. Protein product: CASSPGLNSPLHF.

The chain couples TRBV3-1 (or the pseudogene TRBV3-2) to TRBJ1-6; D gene ambiguous. The CDR3 covers 15 residues. The germline V gene has CDR1 LGHDT and CDR2 YNNKEL (reference sequence). With 2 bases removed from V and 6 bases from J, the gap between germline ends came to 11 bases. The CDR3 nucleotides read TGTGCCAGCAGCCAATGGGGTCAGGTTAATTCACCCCTCCACTTT. As protein: CASSQWGQVNSPLHF.

The V and J genes are TRBV6-1 and TRBJ2-7, with D unclear. This CDR3 region has 14 residues. V dropped 1 base and J dropped 3 bases, with 10 bases sitting between them. Per the germline V gene, CDR1 is MNHNS and CDR2 is SASEGT. DNA for the CDR3: TGTGCCAGCAGTGAAGTGTCAGGTGGCTACGAGCAGTACTTC. This encodes CASSEVSGGYEQYF.

The gene calls are TRBV6-1 and TRBJ2-3; no definite D call. This CDR3 has 13 amino acids. V was clipped by 2 bases and J by 2 bases, with 5 bases between them. Per the germline V gene, CDR1 is MNHNS and CDR2 is SASEGT. The CDR3 region is CASSEHYTDTQYF. CDR3 bases: TGTGCCAGCAGTGAACACTACACAGATACGCAGTATTTT.

CDR3 loop: CAIRPTGYGYTF. CDR3 coding DNA: TGTGCCATCAGGCCCACAGGGTATGGCTACACCTTC. The chain combines TRBV10-3 with TRBJ1-2; a weak D match, TRBD1 (6 bases). Trimming removed 6 bases from V and 5 bases from J, with 10 bases in between. CDR3 length equals 12 residues. CDR1 and CDR2 from the germline V gene are ENHRY and SYGVKD.

This CDR3 reads CASRDFGGENIQYF. The CDR3 DNA follows: TGTGCCAGTAGGGACTTCGGGGGTGAGAACATTCAGTACTTC. This chain uses TRBV19 with TRBJ2-4, with a weak D call TRBD2 (6 bases). Germline V gives CDR1 LNHDA, CDR2 SQIVND (reference sequence). Deletions cut 6 bases from V and 7 bases from J, with 16 bases between. This CDR3 comprises 14 residues. Full variable domain (rest looked up from reference TRBV19 and TRBJ2-4): DGGITQSPKYLFRKEGQNVTLSCEQNLNHDAMYWYRQDPGQGLRLIYYSQIVNDFQKGDIAEGYSVSREKKESFPLTVTSAQKNPTAFYLCASRDFGGENIQYFGAGTRLSVL.

The chain joins TRBV5-8 to TRBJ2-7; possibly TRBD1 for D (5 bases). Per germline, CDR1 SGHTS and CDR2 YDEGEE. Trimming removed 3 bases at V and 2 bases at J, with 12 bases between. The CDR3 runs 14 residues. CDR3 amino acids: CASSWQGNAYEQYF. CDR3 nucleotides: TGTGCCAGCAGCTGGCAGGGTAACGCCTACGAGCAGTACTTC.

The V and J genes are TRBV6-5 and TRBJ1-1, with D unresolved. Germline assignment: CDR1 MNHEY and CDR2 SVGAGI. V shed 5 bases and J shed 3 bases, with 10 bases lying between them. The CDR3 spans 13 residues. CDR3: CASSRTRDTEAFF. In DNA form, the CDR3 reads TGTGCCAGCAGTCGTACAAGGGACACTGAAGCTTTCTTT.

The rearrangement joins TRBV21-1 to TRBJ1-1; TRBD1, the table's D call, was not compared with the DNA. TRBV21-1 is flagged as a pseudogene. CDR3 length: 14 amino acids. Here the CDR3 reads CASSKRNGRTEAFF. The CDR3 DNA reads TGTGCCAGCAGCAAACGGAATGGGCGCACTGAAGCTTTCTTT.

This clone was seen just once. The chain uses TRBV2 and TRBJ2-3, with D hard to call. Germline V gene sequence: CDR1 SNHLY, CDR2 FYNNEI. The CDR3 runs to 13 residues. The germline V and J ends were trimmed by 8 bases and 6 bases, with 15 bases remaining between them. The CDR3 here is CASLPPLVDTQYF. The DNA of the CDR3 is TGTGCCAGCCTGCCTCCGTTGGTCGATACGCAGTATTTT.

J is TRBJ2-3 and V is TRBV5-6, with D unresolved. V was clipped by 0 bases and J by 5 bases, with 4 bases between them. Germline V CDR1 and CDR2: SGHDT, YYEEEE. The CDR3 contains 12 residues. CDR3 residues: CASSLVEDTQYF. The CDR3 bases are TGTGCCAGCAGCTTGGTTGAAGATACGCAGTATTTT.

This chain joins TRBV19 and TRBJ2-3; 8 nucleotides agree with TRBD1. Germline values: CDR1 LNHDA, CDR2 SQIVND (reference sequence). CDR3 length equals 14 residues. V was pared by 9 bases and J by 1 base, with 6 bases of the junction left unmatched. In DNA, the CDR3 is TGTGCCAGCCAAACGGGACAGGGCACAGATACGCAGTATTTT. Protein: CASQTGQGTDTQYF.

The chain couples TRBV4-2 to TRBJ2-6; D gene ambiguous. The CDR3 is made up of 17 amino acids. Germline values: CDR1 LGHNA, CDR2 YNFKEQ. Trimming removed 1 base at V and 2 bases at J, with 12 bases between. The CDR3 sequence is CASSQGGSKAGANVLTF. For the CDR3, the DNA is TGTGCCAGCAGCCAAGGAGGTAGTAAAGCTGGGGCCAACGTCCTGACTTTC.

The gene calls are TRBV6-5 and TRBJ2-7, with a tentative D call TRBD1 (6 bases). CDR1 is MNHEY and CDR2 is SVGAGI in the germline V gene. The CDR3 totals 13 residues. V lost 7 bases to trimming and J lost 2 bases, with 12 bases between them. In nucleotides, the CDR3 is TGTGCCAGCAAACCGACAGGTCCCTACGAGCAGTACTTC. Protein sequence: CASKPTGPYEQYF.

The rearrangement links TRBV19 to TRBJ2-7; TRBD2 matches at 12 bases. Germline assignment: CDR1 LNHDA and CDR2 SQIVND (reference sequence). J gave up 5 bases and V 0 bases, and 11 bases lay outside the gene matches. This CDR3 comprises 18 residues. The CDR3 sequence is CASSIETSASGRANEQYF. Written as DNA, the CDR3 is TGTGCCAGTAGTATAGAGACGTCGGCTAGCGGGAGGGCAAACGAGCAGTACTTC. Filled out from reference TRBV19 and TRBJ2-7, the complete variable domain reads DGGITQSPKYLFRKEGQNVTLSCEQNLNHDAMYWYRQDPGQGLRLIYYSQIVNDFQKGDIAEGYSVSREKKESFPLTVTSAQKNPTAFYLCASSIETSASGRANEQYFGPGTRLTVT.

The J gene is TRBJ1-2, the V gene TRBV9; D perhaps matches TRBD1 (5 bases). Looked up from germline, CDR1 is SGDLS and CDR2 is YYNGEE. V lost 4 bases to trimming and J lost 8 bases, with 18 bases between them. The CDR3 runs 14 residues. In DNA, the CDR3 is TGTGCCAGCAGCTCAGGCGGACTCCCAGGGGGCTACACCTTC. Translated: CASSSGGLPGGYTF.